One and the same sample provided the 19 T cell receptor beta chains below, sequenced in a study of PD-1 blockade in mismatch repair-deficient tumors. This table comes from immunoSEQ multiplex PCR, and its TCRdb copy is limited to in-frame clones, with some not included. The profile shows about 20,000 clones, 84% of them singletons. The source was peripheral blood, collected 2 weeks after starting pembrolizumab. The receptors here all came from an adult with mismatch repair-deficient cancer.

This sequence joins TRBV7-2 and TRBJ2-7; D might be TRBD2 (6 bases). The V gene's germline CDR1 is SGHTA and CDR2 FQGNSA. This CDR3 region has 15 residues. Trimming pared 2 bases from V and 6 bases from J, leaving 17 bases between. In DNA, the CDR3 is TGTGCCAGCAGCTTAAATTTAGCCGCGGGACGCGAGCAGTACTTC. Protein: CASSLNLAAGREQYF.

This clone was seen a single time. This chain joins TRBV9 and TRBJ1-2; 7 bases fit TRBD1. The CDR3 length is 15 residues. Germline V gene data show CDR1 as SGDLS and CDR2 as YYNGEE. J was trimmed by 3 bases and V by 4 bases; bases with no gene match: 9. Here the CDR3 DNA reads TGTGCCAGCAGCCCTACCGACAGGGCGGACTATGGCTACACCTTC. It encodes CASSPTDRADYGYTF.

V gene TRBV7-2 combines with J gene TRBJ2-3, with TRBD2 identical over 13 bases. Per the germline V gene, CDR1 is SGHTA and CDR2 is FQGNSA. Unmatched junction bases numbered 15, after V lost 5 bases and J lost 4 bases. This CDR3 contains 19 residues. The DNA of the CDR3 is TGTGCCAGCAGCCGCATGGGGGGGACGACTAGCGGGAGGTCAGATACGCAGTATTTT. Translated, it gives CASSRMGGTTSGRSDTQYF.

This chain joins TRBV6-6 and TRBJ2-4; 11 nucleotides match TRBD1. The ends lost 6 bases at V and 15 bases at J; junction bases unmatched: 7. Per the germline V gene, CDR1 is MNHNY and CDR2 is SVGAGI (reference sequence). The CDR3 spans 12 residues. In nucleotides, the CDR3 is TGTGCCAGCAGAAGCGGACAGGGGGCCGGGTACTTC. This gives the protein CASRSGQGAGYF.

J is TRBJ2-7 and V is TRBV28; D unresolved. The length of the CDR3 is 15 residues. Germline CDR1 and CDR2: MDHEN and SYDVKM. Trimming cost V 4 bases and J 2 bases, with 15 bases left between them. The CDR3 bases are TGTGCCAGCAGTTCCTTTATTGCCCGCACCTACGAGCAGTACTTC. Its protein product is CASSSFIARTYEQYF.

The chain couples TRBV2 to TRBJ2-5, with D tentatively TRBD2 (6 bases). V gave up 1 base and J gave up 0 bases, with 6 bases separating them. This CDR3 region has 14 residues. Germline-derived CDR1 and CDR2 are SNHLY and FYNNEI. The CDR3 region is CASSEGGDQETQYF. The CDR3, as DNA: TGTGCCAGCAGTGAAGGGGGGGACCAAGAGACCCAGTACTTC.

The chain has TRBV9 and TRBJ2-4; the match to TRBD1 covers 9 bases. CDR1 and CDR2 from the germline V gene are SGDLS and YYNGEE. J was trimmed by 7 bases and V by 4 bases; bases with no gene match: 12. The CDR3 is 16 residues long. The CDR3 loop is CASSKDKRDRENIQYF. The DNA for the CDR3 is TGTGCCAGCAGCAAAGATAAGAGGGACAGGGAGAACATTCAGTACTTC.

The chain joins TRBV5-6 to TRBJ2-1, with 7 positions matching TRBD2. Trimming cost V 6 bases and J 6 bases; bases outside gene matches: 3. CDR1 SGHDT and CDR2 YYEEEE come from the germline V gene. The length of the CDR3 is 12 residues. CDR3: CASNRGSNEQFF. The DNA of the CDR3 is TGTGCCAGCAATCGCGGGAGCAATGAGCAGTTCTTC.

The chain uses TRBV28 and TRBJ2-7; 7 positions match TRBD1. In germline, CDR1 is MDHEN, CDR2 SYDVKM. This CDR3 comprises 13 residues. Trimming took 6 bases from V and 3 from J; bases not matched to a gene: 5. DNA of the CDR3: TGTGCCAGCAGCACAGGGGACCGCTACGAGCAGTACTTC. Protein: CASSTGDRYEQYF. Drawing the rest from reference TRBV28 and TRBJ2-7, the complete variable domain is DVKVTQSSRYLVKRTGEKVFLECVQDMDHENMFWYRQDPGLGLRLIYFSYDVKMKEKGDIPEGYSVSREKKERFSLILESASTNQTSMYLCASSTGDRYEQYFGPGTRLTVT.

The chain has TRBV2 and TRBJ2-7; weak D call: TRBD1 (8 bases). Trimming took off 6 bases at V and 3 bases at J, with 18 bases between the two ends. The germline V gene has CDR1 SNHLY and CDR2 FYNNEI. This CDR3 has 15 amino acids. CDR3 bases: TGTGCCAGCAGAGCTAACAGGGGGGGCCACTACGAGCAGTACTTC. It specifies CASRANRGGHYEQYF.

CDR3 DNA: TGTGCCAGTAGACAGAGTTACAATGAGCAGTTCTTC. This codes for CASRQSYNEQFF. This chain links TRBV6-1 with TRBJ2-1; weak D call: TRBD1 (5 bases). Trimming removed 9 bases at V and 4 bases at J, with 10 bases between. The CDR3 extends over 12 amino acids. From germline, CDR1 is MNHNS and CDR2 SASEGT.

Points on this clone: This CDR3 is also generated by other DNA sequences in the sample. The CDR3 protein is CASSLWQRSYEQYF. CDR3 DNA sequence: TGTGCCAGCAGTTTATGGCAGAGATCCTACGAGCAGTACTTC. The chain is built from TRBV27 and TRBJ2-7; D remains unclear. The CDR3 contains 14 residues. The V end lost 1 base, the J end lost 1 base, and 8 bases lay between the germline ends. Germline assignment: CDR1 MNHEY and CDR2 SMNVEV (reference sequence).

This chain links TRBV7-9 with TRBJ1-4, with D perhaps matching TRBD1 (5 bases). The CDR3 consists of 12 residues. Germline values: CDR1 SEHNR, CDR2 FQNEAQ (reference sequence). V was pared by 3 bases and J by 7 bases, with 6 bases between. This CDR3 is CASSFQGEKLFF. CDR3 in DNA: TGTGCCAGCAGCTTCCAGGGTGAAAAACTGTTTTTT. Full variable domain (outside the CDR3, taken from reference TRBV7-9 and TRBJ1-4): DTGVSQNPRHKITKRGQNVTFRCDPISEHNRLYWYRQTLGQGPEFLTYFQNEAQLEKSRLLSDRFSAERPKGSFSTLEIQRTEQGDSAMYLCASSFQGEKLFFGSGTQLSVL.

The chain combines TRBV9 with TRBJ2-1, with a tentative D call TRBD2 (5 bases). The length of the CDR3 is 14 residues. Germline loops: CDR1 SGDLS, CDR2 YYNGEE. The V and J ends lost 4 bases and 6 bases respectively, with 14 bases between them. The CDR3 region has the DNA TGTGCCAGCAGCCAGCGGACCGCTCCCAATGAGCAGTTCTTC. This codes for CASSQRTAPNEQFF. The whole variable domain, remainder taken from reference TRBV9 and TRBJ2-1, is DSGVTQTPKHLITATGQRVTLRCSPRSGDLSVYWYQQSLDQGLQFLIQYYNGEERAKGNILERFSAQQFPDLHSELNLSSLELGDSALYFCASSQRTAPNEQFFGPGTRLTVL.

The rearrangement uses TRBV9 and TRBJ1-2, with D possibly matching TRBD1 (6 bases). V was shortened by 3 bases and J by 6 bases, with 12 bases between the two germline ends. The CDR3 covers 13 residues. Germline-derived CDR1 and CDR2 are SGDLS and YYNGEE. The CDR3 sequence is CASSAKNRDGYTF. The CDR3 nucleotides read TGTGCCAGCAGCGCGAAGAACAGGGATGGCTACACCTTC.

This chain uses TRBV5-4 with TRBJ2-7; D possibly corresponds to TRBD2 (6 bases). This CDR3 comprises 15 residues. Trimming took 4 bases from V and 0 from J, leaving 14 bases between them. Germline V gives CDR1 SGHNT, CDR2 YYREEE (reference sequence). This chain's CDR3 is CASSPGGGSSYEQYF. DNA for the CDR3: TGTGCCAGCAGCCCGGGCGGAGGGAGCTCCTACGAGCAGTACTTC.

V and J are TRBV11-2 and TRBJ1-1; tentatively, D is TRBD1 (5 bases). The CDR3 spans 12 residues. Germline loops: CDR1 SGHAT, CDR2 FQNNGV. Between the trimmed V and J ends, which lost 10 bases and 1 base, there was a span of 10 bases. The CDR3 sequence: CATRGGNTEAFF. In DNA form, the CDR3 reads TGTGCCACCCGGGGGGGGAACACTGAAGCTTTCTTT.

A remark on this clone: The junction and the germline gene differ at one end; a read error may be behind it. This chain links TRBV7-7 with TRBJ1-5, with a weak D call TRBD1 (5 bases). CDR3 length equals 19 residues. Germline loops: CDR1 SSHAT, CDR2 FNYEAQ (reference sequence). CDR3 in amino acids: CASSKAGTYRDLGRLPQHF. DNA of the CDR3: TGTGCTAGCAGCAAAGCCGGGACGTACCGGGACCTAGGTCGTTTGCCCCAGCATTTT.

The rearrangement uses TRBV6-1 and TRBJ2-5; D is ambiguous. Germline CDR1 is MNHNS and CDR2 is SASEGT. This CDR3 has 13 residues. Trimming removed 2 bases from V and 2 bases from J, with 6 bases in between. CDR3 nucleotides: TGTGCCAGCAGTGAAATTGAACAAGAGACCCAGTACTTC. This codes for CASSEIEQETQYF.